This is a list of T cell receptor beta chains from one sample in a study of blood T cell repertoires in COVID-19. Here immunoSEQ multiplex PCR was the method, and the copy in TCRdb shows in-frame clones only, minus some. The profile covers 200,000 to 300,000 clones, with about 85% appearing a single time and over 5.5% taken by the ten largest. Sequenced material: peripheral blood. The receptors were gathered from an older woman with active or convalescent COVID-19. Both conserved end residues are part of each CDR3. The D gene is left open where the match is weak. Size values are once, few and many counts, or a class for expanded clones, and some rows have none.

j_call clone_size d_call v_call cdr3_aa
TRBJ2-7 - - TRBV5-5 CASSLGRVRTSYEQYF
TRBJ2-1 - - TRBV13 CASSLLGGSSYNEQFF
TRBJ1-6 - - TRBV11-3 CASSLSGGSDSSSYNSPLHF
TRBJ2-3 - TRBD2 TRBV3-1/TRBV3-2 CASSRRLAGGPGDTQYF
TRBJ1-6 - - TRBV5-1 CASTEGAVENSPLHF
TRBJ2-5 - - TRBV7-6 CASSLARGETQYF
TRBJ1-5 - TRBD1 TRBV6-4 CASSEGGLSNQPQHF
TRBJ2-5 - - TRBV18 CASSQAPTGPGETQYF
TRBJ2-2 - - TRBV5-1 CASTSDRPNTGELFF
TRBJ2-2 - TRBD2 TRBV6-4 CASSSLAGGTTGELFF
TRBJ2-3 - TRBD2 TRBV29-1 CSARVRERGDTDTQYF
TRBJ2-1 - TRBD2 TRBV11-2 CASSTSGGFLMNNEQFF
TRBJ2-5 once TRBD1 TRBV6-1 CASSEAEGARETQYF
TRBJ1-5 - TRBD1 TRBV24-1 CATSDRTGLRSNSNQPQHF
TRBJ1-4 - - TRBV4-2 CASSQAQGGEKLFF
TRBJ1-2 once TRBD1 TRBV7-2 CASSPTGGYGYTF
TRBJ1-3 - - TRBV3-1/TRBV3-2 CASSQDRGFSSGNTIYF
TRBJ2-2 - - TRBV5-1 CASSKNYRERAGELFF
TRBJ1-2 - - TRBV2 CASRDYYGYTF
TRBJ1-3 - - TRBV7-6 CASSLLTRGNTIYF
TRBJ2-1 - TRBD2 TRBV7-3 CASSQIGTSGPYNEQFF
TRBJ2-6 - TRBD1 TRBV10-2 CASSRQGPDSGANVLTF
TRBJ2-1 - TRBD2 TRBV5-4 CASSGRSGISYNEQFF
TRBJ2-1 once - TRBV6-2/TRBV6-3 CASSLTSYDEQFF
TRBJ2-3 - - TRBV12-5 CASGFSPEGVTDTQYF